Each of the 8 T cell receptor beta chains below was sequenced from the same sample in a study of spatial heterogeneity in lung cancer. The time point here: sample taken at primary tumor resection. TCRdb reanalysed the 5' RACE reads using MiXCR and keeps one entry per CDR3 protein. The profile shows some 3,000 distinct CDR3 sequences, over 15% of them singletons. Their recognized antigens are unknown. Study observations and caveats: Counts that tracked tumor mutation counts were those of expanded intratumoral alpha and beta TCRs.

This specimen consisted of lung tumor tissue, obtained at surgery. Receptors were obtained from a male donor with early-stage non-small cell lung cancer.

This clonotype was recorded a few times. The size of this beta chain means little, since it is a stray read in a library made for alpha chains. The chain couples TRBV11-2 to TRBJ2-1; TRBD2 matches 11 bases. Unmatched junction bases numbered 9, after V lost 3 bases and J lost 8 bases. CDR1 is SGHAT and CDR2 is FQNNGV in the germline V gene. The CDR3 has 16 residues. The CDR3 DNA reads as TGTGCCAGCAGCTTCCAAGTACTAGCGGGAGTTCATGAGCAGTTCTTC. As protein: CASSFQVLAGVHEQFF.

With respect to this clonotype: This beta chain is an unintended read in a library built for alpha chains; its size means little. V usage is TRBV12-3 or TRBV12-4 and J usage is TRBJ1-3; D gene uncertain. This CDR3 spans 13 amino acids. Deletions cut 7 bases from V and 2 bases from J, with 9 bases between. CDR3 bases: TGTGCCAGCACCCTGACGGCTGGAAACACCATATATTTT. It specifies CASTLTAGNTIYF.

Remarks on this clonotype: Being off target in a library aimed at alpha chains, this beta chain has a size of little meaning. The chain has TRBV29-1 and TRBJ1-2; D remains unclear. This CDR3 has 11 amino acids. Germline CDR1 SQVTM, CDR2 ANQGSEA. Trimming left V 7 bases short and J 8 bases short, with 14 bases between. The CDR3 protein is CSATTGKGYTF. In DNA, the CDR3 is TGCAGCGCCACAACGGGGAAGGGCTACACCTTC. Looking up the rest from reference TRBV29-1 and TRBJ1-2 gives the full variable domain: SAVISQKPSRDICQRGTSLTIQCQVDSQVTMMFWYRQQPGQSLTLIATANQGSEATYESGFVIDKFPISRPNLTFSTLTVSNMSPEDSSIYLCSATTGKGYTFGSGTRLTVV.

This clonotype turned up a few times. This beta chain is off target for a library built for alpha chains, so its abundance means little. The chain carries TRBV27 and TRBJ1-5; no firm D call. Trimming pared 2 bases from V and 7 bases from J, leaving 12 bases between. The V gene's germline CDR1 is MNHEY and CDR2 SMNVEV (reference sequence). The CDR3 is 14 residues long. CDR3 bases: TGTGCCAGCAGTTTAATTGGGATTGGGCAGCCCCAGCATTTT. Translated: CASSLIGIGQPQHF.

The sample holds a few counts of this clonotype. This beta chain is an unintended read in a library built for alpha chains; its size means little. The chain is built from TRBV12-3 or TRBV12-4 and TRBJ2-3, with D tentatively TRBD1 (6 bases). CDR3 size: 20 residues. Trimming took off 1 base at V and 1 base at J, with 24 bases between the two ends. The CDR3 reads CASSLVNGPGERFGTDTQYF. Written as DNA, the CDR3 is TGTGCCAGCAGTTTAGTCAACGGGCCAGGGGAGAGGTTCGGCACAGATACGCAGTATTTT.

By share, this clonotype counts as medium-sized. The size of this beta chain means little, since it is a stray read in a library made for alpha chains. The V gene is TRBV29-1, the J gene TRBJ2-1, with 9 bases matching TRBD2. The germline V gene encodes CDR1 SQVTM and CDR2 ANQGSEA. The CDR3 is made up of 16 amino acids. After removal of 4 bases from V and 4 bases from J, the junction contained 11 bases not matched to a gene. The CDR3 spells CSVASGGNLKYNEQFF. The CDR3 coding sequence is TGCAGCGTTGCCAGCGGGGGGAATCTAAAGTACAATGAGCAGTTCTTC.

This clonotype is labeled medium-sized. As an off-target read in a library built for alpha chains, this beta chain has a frequency of little significance. V is TRBV20-1 and J is TRBJ1-5, with 7 bases matching TRBD1. J was trimmed by 3 bases and V by 7 bases; bases with no gene match: 6. Germline values: CDR1 DFQATT, CDR2 SNEGSKA (reference sequence). The CDR3 is made up of 13 amino acids. The CDR3 sequence is CSVIGTDNQPQHF. The DNA of the CDR3 is TGCAGTGTGATAGGGACAGACAATCAGCCCCAGCATTTT.

This clonotype appeared a few times. A library prepared for alpha chains yielded this beta chain as an off-target read; its size is of little meaning. The V and J genes are TRBV4-1 and TRBJ2-7; 7 bases are a match to TRBD2. This CDR3 has 16 residues. CDR1 is MGHRA and CDR2 is YSYEKL in the germline V gene. With V trimmed by 2 bases and J by 0 bases, 7 bases remained unmatched. The CDR3 DNA sequence: TGCGCCAGCAGCCAATACCAAACGGGGGGCTCCTACGAGCAGTACTTC. The encoded protein is CASSQYQTGGSYEQYF.